This entry features one T cell receptor (beta chain) sequence. The data stem from a study of OX40 agonist ivuxolimab in advanced cancers. Clones were sequenced by immunoSEQ multiplex PCR, and TCRdb holds only the in-frame ones, with some missing. The sample lists approximately 94,000 clones, around nine tenths seen once, with over 0.8% in the top ten. The TCR sequence derives from an adult with an advanced solid tumor such as melanoma, head and neck, liver or kidney cancer. The input for sequencing was CD4+ or CD8+ T cells sorted from blood, taken in a trial of the OX40 agonist ivuxolimab.

The CDR3 protein is CASSLAGVGEQYF. As DNA, the CDR3 is TGTGCCAGCAGCCTAGCGGGAGTCGGCGAGCAGTACTTC. This rearrangement joins TRBV9 to TRBJ2-7; 10 nucleotides line up with TRBD2. The V and J ends lost 4 bases and 6 bases, in that order; junction bases with no gene match: 4. The CDR3 runs to 13 residues. The germline gives CDR1 SGDLS, CDR2 YYNGEE.